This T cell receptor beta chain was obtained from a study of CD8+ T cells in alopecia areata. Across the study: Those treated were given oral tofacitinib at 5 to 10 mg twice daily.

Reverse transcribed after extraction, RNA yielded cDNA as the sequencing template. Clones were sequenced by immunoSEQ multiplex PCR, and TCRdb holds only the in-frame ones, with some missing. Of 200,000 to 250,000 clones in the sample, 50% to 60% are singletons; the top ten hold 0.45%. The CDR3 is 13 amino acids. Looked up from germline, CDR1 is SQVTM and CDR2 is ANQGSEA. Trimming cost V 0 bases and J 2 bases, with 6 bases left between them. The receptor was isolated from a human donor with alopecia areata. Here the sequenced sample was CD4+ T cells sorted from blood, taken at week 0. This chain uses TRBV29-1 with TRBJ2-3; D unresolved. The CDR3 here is CSVEERPTDTQYF. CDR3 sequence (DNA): TGCAGCGTTGAAGAGAGGCCCACAGATACGCAGTATTTT.